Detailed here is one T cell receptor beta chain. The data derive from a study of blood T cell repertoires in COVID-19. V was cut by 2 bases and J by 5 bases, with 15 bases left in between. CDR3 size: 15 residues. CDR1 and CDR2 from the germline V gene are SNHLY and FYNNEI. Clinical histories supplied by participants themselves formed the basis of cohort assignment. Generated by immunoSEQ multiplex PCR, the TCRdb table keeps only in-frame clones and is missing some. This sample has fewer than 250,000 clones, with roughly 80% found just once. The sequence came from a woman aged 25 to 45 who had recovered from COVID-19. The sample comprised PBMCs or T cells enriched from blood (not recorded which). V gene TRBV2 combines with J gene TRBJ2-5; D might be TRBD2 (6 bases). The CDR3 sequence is CASSESRTTWETQYF. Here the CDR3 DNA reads TGTGCCAGCAGTGAATCGCGGACTACTTGGGAGACCCAGTACTTC. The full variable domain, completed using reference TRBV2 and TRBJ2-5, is EPEVTQTPSHQVTQMGQEVILRCVPISNHLYFYWYRQILGQKVEFLVSFYNNEISEKSEIFDDQFSVERPDGSNFTLKIRSTKLEDSAMYFCASSESRTTWETQYFGPGTRLLVL.